The rows below give T cell receptor beta chains drawn from one sample of a study of cytomegalovirus exposure and HLA in healthy donors. Method: immunoSEQ multiplex PCR; TCRdb's copy keeps in-frame clones and lacks some. The table lists about 150,000 clones, about 84% of them singletons. Sequenced material: PBMCs. These receptors were obtained from a woman between 40 and 50 years old in good health and CMV-seropositive. CDR3s include the opening cysteine and the closing phenylalanine or tryptophan. Each record gives: D gene, V gene, clone size, J gene, CDR3 protein, CDR3 DNA. A D gene is named only where the DNA matches it firmly. Some rows mark clone size as missing; the rest say once, few, many or name a class of expanded clone.

.	TRBV28	.	TRBJ1-1	CASSIHPDSMNTEAFF	TGTGCCAGCAGTATACATCCGGACAGCATGAACACTGAAGCTTTCTTT
.	TRBV30	.	TRBJ1-4	CAWSGQGRKKLFF	TGTGCCTGGAGTGGGCAGGGTCGTAAAAAACTGTTTTTT
TRBD2	TRBV13	.	TRBJ2-3	CASNHAGTRGTDTQYF	TGTGCCAGCAATCATGCCGGGACTAGGGGCACAGATACGCAGTATTTT
TRBD2	TRBV7-9	.	TRBJ2-3	CASSLWVAGSTDTQYF	TGTGCCAGCAGCTTGTGGGTAGCGGGGAGCACAGATACGCAGTATTTT
TRBD2	TRBV13	.	TRBJ2-2	CASSPPSGTPNTGELFF	TGTGCCAGCAGCCCTCCTAGCGGGACTCCGAACACCGGGGAGCTGTTTTTT
TRBD2	TRBV6-5	.	TRBJ2-1	CASSRLAGGSNEQFF	TGTGCCAGCAGTCGACTAGCGGGAGGGTCCAATGAGCAGTTCTTC
.	TRBV28	once	TRBJ1-5	CASVFRGGNQPQHF	TGTGCCAGCGTATTTCGGGGGGGCAATCAGCCCCAGCATTTT
TRBD1	TRBV15	.	TRBJ2-6	CATSRGDSWANVLTF	TGTGCCACCAGCAGGGGGGACAGCTGGGCCAACGTCCTGACTTTC
.	TRBV7-6	.	TRBJ2-7	CASSKRPSSYEQYF	TGTGCCAGCAGCAAGCGGCCAAGCTCCTACGAGCAGTACTTC
.	TRBV27	.	TRBJ2-2	CASSSFPGELFF	TGTGCCAGCAGTTCCTTCCCCGGGGAGCTGTTTTTT
TRBD1	TRBV9	.	TRBJ2-2	CASSDYRDRVSGELFF	TGTGCCAGCAGCGACTACCGGGACAGGGTCTCCGGGGAGCTGTTTTTT
TRBD1	TRBV5-1	.	TRBJ2-3	CASSETGTGGTDTQYF	TGCGCCAGCAGCGAAACCGGGACAGGGGGCACAGATACGCAGTATTTT
.	TRBV9	once	TRBJ2-2	CASSSGLHTGELFF	TGTGCCAGCAGCTCGGGACTTCACACCGGGGAGCTGTTTTTT
TRBD1	TRBV11-2	.	TRBJ2-5	CASSFAGGRYQETQYF	TGTGCCAGCAGCTTTGCAGGGGGCCGATATCAAGAGACCCAGTACTTC
TRBD2	TRBV14	few	TRBJ2-3	CASSQIAGVTDTQYF	TGTGCCAGCAGCCAAATAGCGGGAGTAACGGATACGCAGTATTTT
.	TRBV6-6	.	TRBJ1-1	CASSYSGVNTEAFF	TGTGCCAGCAGTTACTCAGGGGTTAACACTGAAGCTTTCTTT
.	TRBV28	.	TRBJ2-7	CASSYRGRKSYEQYF	TGTGCCAGCAGTTATCGGGGGAGGAAGTCCTACGAGCAGTACTTC
.	TRBV5-4	.	TRBJ2-2	CASSSLDGGTGELFF	TGTGCCAGCAGCTCCCTGGACGGGGGAACCGGGGAGCTGTTTTTT
.	TRBV28	.	TRBJ1-6	CASSSAAYNSPLHF	TGTGCCAGCAGTAGCGCGGCTTATAATTCACCCCTCCACTTT
.	TRBV19	.	TRBJ2-6	CASSIRSSGANVLTF	TGTGCCAGTAGTATTCGTTCCTCTGGGGCCAACGTCCTGACTTTC
.	TRBV30	.	TRBJ1-3	CAWSVRGTGNTIYF	TGTGCCTGGAGTGTAAGGGGGACTGGAAACACCATATATTTT
TRBD2	TRBV9	.	TRBJ2-3	CASSRAGATDTQYF	TGTGCCAGCAGTAGGGCGGGAGCCACAGATACGCAGTATTTT
TRBD2	TRBV14	.	TRBJ2-5	CASSQLPGTSGYQETQYF	TGTGCCAGCAGCCAACTCCCGGGGACTAGCGGGTACCAAGAGACCCAGTACTTC
TRBD1	TRBV19	.	TRBJ2-2	CASSITGGTGELFF	TGTGCCAGTAGTATAACAGGGGGGACCGGGGAGCTGTTTTTT
TRBD1	TRBV27	.	TRBJ1-2	CASSRDRSYGYTF	TGTGCCAGCAGTCGGGACAGGAGCTATGGCTACACCTTC
TRBD1	TRBV7-2	.	TRBJ2-1	CASSWGDRGNEQFF	TGTGCCAGCAGCTGGGGGGACAGGGGAAATGAGCAGTTCTTC
TRBD1	TRBV5-1	.	TRBJ2-3	CASSLATGVTSTDTQYF	TGCGCCAGCAGCTTAGCGACAGGGGTGACTAGCACAGATACGCAGTATTTT
.	TRBV27	.	TRBJ2-1	CASTSLRLARVEQFF	TGTGCCAGCACCTCCCTCAGACTGGCCAGGGTTGAGCAGTTCTTC
.	TRBV5-1	.	TRBJ2-7	CASSLGTLSSYEQYF	TGCGCCAGCAGCTTGGGTACCCTAAGCTCCTACGAGCAGTACTTC
TRBD1	TRBV27	.	TRBJ2-1	CASSRDRGMYNEQFF	TGTGCCAGCAGTCGGGACAGGGGAATGTACAATGAGCAGTTCTTC
.	TRBV10-1	few	TRBJ1-2	CASWGQGHRGYTF	TGCGCCAGCTGGGGCCAGGGTCATAGAGGCTACACCTTC
.	TRBV27	.	TRBJ2-1	CASSLSPDYYNEQFF	TGTGCCAGCAGTTTATCCCCAGACTACTACAATGAGCAGTTCTTC
.	TRBV29-1	.	TRBJ2-7	CSVVLRTSYEQYF	TGCAGCGTTGTTCTTAGGACTTCCTACGAGCAGTACTTC
TRBD2	TRBV7-9	.	TRBJ2-5	CAIESAGAAEETQYF	TGTGCCATCGAGTCGGCGGGAGCGGCTGAAGAGACCCAGTACTTC
.	TRBV9	.	TRBJ2-7	CASSVGMGQNLYEQYF	TGTGCCAGCAGCGTAGGAATGGGACAAAACCTTTACGAGCAGTACTTC